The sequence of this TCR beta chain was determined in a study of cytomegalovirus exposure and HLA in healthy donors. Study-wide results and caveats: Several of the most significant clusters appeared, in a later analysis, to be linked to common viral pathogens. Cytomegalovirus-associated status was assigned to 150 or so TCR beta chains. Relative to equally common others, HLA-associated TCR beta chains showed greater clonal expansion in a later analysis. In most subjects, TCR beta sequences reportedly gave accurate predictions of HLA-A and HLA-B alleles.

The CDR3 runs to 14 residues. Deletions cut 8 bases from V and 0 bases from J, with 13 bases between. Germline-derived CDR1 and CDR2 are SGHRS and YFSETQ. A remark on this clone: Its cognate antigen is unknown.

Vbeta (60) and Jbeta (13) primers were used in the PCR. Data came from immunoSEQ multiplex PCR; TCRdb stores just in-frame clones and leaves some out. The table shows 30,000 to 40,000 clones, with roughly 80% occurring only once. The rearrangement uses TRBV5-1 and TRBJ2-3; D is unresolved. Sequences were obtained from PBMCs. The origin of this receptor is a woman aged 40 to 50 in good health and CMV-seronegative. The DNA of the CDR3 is TGCGCCAGTCATCTCAGTGCTAGCACAGATACGCAGTATTTT. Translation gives CASHLSASTDTQYF. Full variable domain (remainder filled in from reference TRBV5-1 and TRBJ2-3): KAGVTQTPRYLIKTRGQQVTLSCSPISGHRSVSWYQQTPGQGLQFLFEYFSETQRNKGNFPGRFSGRQFSNSRSEMNVSTLELGDSALYLCASHLSASTDTQYFGPGTRLTVL.